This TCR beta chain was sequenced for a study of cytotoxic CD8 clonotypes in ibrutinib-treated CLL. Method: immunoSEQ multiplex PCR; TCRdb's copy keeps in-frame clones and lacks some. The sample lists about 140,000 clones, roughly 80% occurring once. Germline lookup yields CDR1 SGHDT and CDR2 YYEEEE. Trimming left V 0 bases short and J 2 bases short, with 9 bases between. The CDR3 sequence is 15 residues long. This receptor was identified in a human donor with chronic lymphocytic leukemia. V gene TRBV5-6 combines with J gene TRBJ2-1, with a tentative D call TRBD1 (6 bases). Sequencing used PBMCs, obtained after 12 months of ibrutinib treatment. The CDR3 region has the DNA TGTGCCAGCAGCTTGGGGGCAGGGGCCTACAATGAGCAGTTCTTC. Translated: CASSLGAGAYNEQFF. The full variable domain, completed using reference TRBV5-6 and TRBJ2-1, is DAGVTQSPTHLIKTRGQQVTLRCSPKSGHDTVSWYQQALGQGPQFIFQYYEEEERQRGNFPDRFSGHQFPNYSSELNVNALLLGDSALYLCASSLGAGAYNEQFFGPGTRLTVL.